The 7 T cell receptor beta chains reported below all come from one sample, sequenced in a study of blood T cell repertoires in COVID-19. Sequencing used immunoSEQ multiplex PCR; TCRdb keeps in-frame clones, though not all of them. The table shows 150,000 to 200,000 clones, with 60% to 80% occurring only once. What was sequenced was peripheral blood. These TCRs come from a woman in her 70s with acute or convalescent COVID-19.

The rearrangement uses TRBV29-1 and TRBJ2-1; 7 bases are a match to TRBD2. Trimming took 0 bases from V and 8 from J; bases not matched to a gene: 16. CDR1 and CDR2 (germline): SQVTM, ANQGSEA. CDR3 length equals 17 residues. Written as DNA, the CDR3 is TGCAGCGTTGAAGACGAGTCGGCTAGCGGTGGGTTTGATGAGCAGTTCTTC. Encoded protein: CSVEDESASGGFDEQFF.

This sequence joins TRBV3-1 (or the pseudogene TRBV3-2) and TRBJ2-7; TRBD1 matches 7 bases. Trimming at V came to 3 bases and at J to 6 bases, leaving 5 bases not matched to a gene. The length of the CDR3 is 13 residues. Per germline, CDR1 LGHDT and CDR2 YNNKEL (reference sequence). Written as DNA, the CDR3 is TGTGCCAGCAGCCAGGATGACAGGGCCGAGCAGTACTTC. Residues: CASSQDDRAEQYF.

The chain uses TRBV10-3 and TRBJ1-1; D is unresolved. CDR1 is ENHRY and CDR2 is SYGVKD in the germline V gene. This CDR3 has 14 residues. V was clipped by 5 bases and J by 4 bases, with 14 bases between them. CDR3 amino acids: CAISTGNRGTEAFF. The CDR3 DNA reads TGTGCCATCAGTACCGGGAACCGAGGCACTGAAGCTTTCTTT.

The chain is built from TRBV14 and TRBJ2-7; tentative D call: TRBD1 (6 bases). V dropped 1 base and J dropped 2 bases, with 9 bases sitting between them. CDR3 size: 14 residues. Germline assignment: CDR1 SGHDN and CDR2 FVKESK. The CDR3 region has the DNA TGTGCCAGCAGCCAAGGGACAGTCCCCTACGAGCAGTACTTC. Protein product: CASSQGTVPYEQYF.

The chain recombines TRBV10-1 with TRBJ1-5; 8 nucleotides agree with TRBD1. The CDR3 covers 16 residues. Germline CDR1 and CDR2: WNHNN and SYGVQD (reference sequence). Trimming cost V 4 bases and J 2 bases; bases outside gene matches: 7. DNA for the CDR3: TGCGCCAGCAGTGCCCGTGAGGGACAGGGCAATCAGCCCCAGCATTTT. Its translation is CASSAREGQGNQPQHF.

This clone was seen a few times. The chain is built from TRBV27 and TRBJ1-1, with TRBD1 matching over 7 bases. Germline CDR1 reads MNHEY; CDR2 reads SMNVEV (reference sequence). The CDR3 consists of 15 residues. V shed 1 base and J 6 bases; nucleotides not matched to a gene: 8. The CDR3 DNA sequence: TGTGCCAGCAGTTTATGGGGACAGCGCGACGCTGAAGCTTTCTTT. Its translation is CASSLWGQRDAEAFF.

The V gene is TRBV5-4, the J gene TRBJ2-5; 8 bases map to TRBD1. Trimming cost V 3 bases and J 5 bases; bases outside gene matches: 12. Germline V gives CDR1 SGHNT, CDR2 YYREEE (reference sequence). This CDR3 spans 16 amino acids. The CDR3: CASSSMQGARVETQYF. In nucleotides, the CDR3 is TGTGCCAGCAGCTCGATGCAGGGGGCGAGGGTGGAGACCCAGTACTTC.